The text below deals with one T cell receptor beta chain. Its recognized antigen is unknown. No qualities accompany the bases; no much larger clone lies one base away. Reading the label with the study, this specimen's time point is: individuals recovered from natural SARS-CoV-2 infection. This sample is drawn from a study of Ad26.COV2.S vaccination and SARS-CoV-2 variants (dated by TCRdb to about 2021). For the study in its entirety: The specificity and breadth of SARS-CoV-2-reactive T cell receptors after Ad26.COV2.S vaccination were assessed by TCRbeta repertoire sequencing. A total of 32 samples were included in the TCR-sequenced set, comprising roughly 19 Ad26.COV2.S vaccine recipients, 5 placebo recipients and 8 SARS-CoV-2 convalescent individuals. Here is what the overall study found, with its caveats: The authors noted that total T cell responses may have been underestimated by the TCR breadth and depth analyses. Comparable non-spike TCR breadth was observed between vaccine and placebo recipients, consistent with only spike being contained in the vaccine. After vaccination, substantial breadth of spike-specific CD8+ and CD4+ T cell responses was reported. Spike-specific TCR breadth was higher in Ad26.COV2.S recipients than in placebo recipients (P = 0.0014).

TCRbeta CDR3 regions were sequenced with the immunoSEQ Assay. After extraction, genomic DNA underwent amplification by bias-controlled multiplex PCR, followed by high-throughput sequencing. Processing in the source paper ran as follows. To quantify the absolute abundance of every unique TCRbeta CDR3 region, sequences were collapsed and filtered. T cell fraction was estimated by normalization of TCRbeta template counts to usable DNA, with usable DNA being measured through amplification of reference genes present in all nucleated cells. Repertoire TCRs were annotated as SARS-CoV-2-specific by exact matching of V gene, CDR3 amino acid sequence and J gene to a known reactive TCR set. MIRA supplied the reference SARS-CoV-2 TCR set, which was filtered for enrichment in COVID-19-positive ImmuneCODE repertoires so that public or cross-reactive TCRs were removed. Based on the MIRA antigens, annotated TCRs were further analysed at the level of specific ORF or position within ORF. Breadth was defined as annotated unique rearrangements over total unique productive rearrangements; depth was the summed frequency of those rearrangements. TCR breadth was compared between groups using two-sided Wilcoxon rank-sum tests. Here the immuneACCESS table is served through TCRdb, limited to in-frame sequences with V and J called. Missing clones are a known gap in these copies; in checked studies unresolved V genes cover under half, and the rest lacks a known reason. V and J calls and clone size are those listed in that table; D and trimming were worked out from the DNA. The sample includes 150,000 to 200,000 clones, with around 88% observed a single time. 5.5% to 6% of the sample rests with the top ten.

The TCR comes from a human donor who had recovered from COVID-19. Sequenced material: peripheral blood, taken after recovery from COVID-19.

CDR3 loop: CASSPGQGLYNSPLHF. The DNA is as follows: TGCGCCAGCAGCCCCGGACAGGGCCTATATAATTCACCCCTCCACTTT. The rearrangement joined TRBV5-1 to TRBJ1-6, and 8 junctional nucleotides match TRBD1. CDR1 and CDR2 (SGHRS, YFSETQ) derive from the germline V gene. Trimming accounts for 4 bases at V and 4 bases at J, while the number of junction bases matched to no gene is 7. From the cysteine through the phenylalanine, the CDR3 covers 16 amino acids. Of all the DNA, just the CDR3 is kept, 48 bases in frame from base 1.